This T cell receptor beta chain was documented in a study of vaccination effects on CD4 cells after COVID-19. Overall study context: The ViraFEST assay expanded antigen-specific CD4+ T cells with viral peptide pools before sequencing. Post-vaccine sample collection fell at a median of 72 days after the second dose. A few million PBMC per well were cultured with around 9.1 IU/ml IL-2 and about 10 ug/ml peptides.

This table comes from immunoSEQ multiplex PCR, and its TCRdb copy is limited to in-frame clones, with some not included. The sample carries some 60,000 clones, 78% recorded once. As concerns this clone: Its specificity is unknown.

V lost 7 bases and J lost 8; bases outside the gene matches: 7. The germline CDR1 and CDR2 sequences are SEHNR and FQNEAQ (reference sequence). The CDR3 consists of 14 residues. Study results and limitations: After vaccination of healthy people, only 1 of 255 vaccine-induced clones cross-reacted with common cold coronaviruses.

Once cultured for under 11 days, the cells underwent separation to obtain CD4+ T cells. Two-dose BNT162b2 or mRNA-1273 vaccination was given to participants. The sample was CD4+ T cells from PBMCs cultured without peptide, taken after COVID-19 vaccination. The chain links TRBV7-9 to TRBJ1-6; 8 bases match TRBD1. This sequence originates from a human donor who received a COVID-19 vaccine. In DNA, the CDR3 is TGTGCCAGCACCTCCGGACAGGGTTATTCACCCCTCCACTTT. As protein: CASTSGQGYSPLHF. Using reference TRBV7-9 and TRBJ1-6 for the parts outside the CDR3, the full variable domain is DTGVSQNPRHKITKRGQNVTFRCDPISEHNRLYWYRQTLGQGPEFLTYFQNEAQLEKSRLLSDRFSAERPKGSFSTLEIQRTEQGDSAMYLCASTSGQGYSPLHFGNGTRLTVT.